A selection of T cell receptor beta chains follows, all from one sample in a study of graft-versus-host responses after intestinal transplantation. Sequencing was performed with immunoSEQ multiplex PCR; in TCRdb, only in-frame clones are kept and a portion is missing. This sample has about 6,900 clones; approximately 25% occur once, and the top ten carry roughly 4%. Sequenced material: alloreactive CD4+ T cells from a mixed lymphocyte reaction culture, taken before transplantation. These TCRs come from a human patient who was an organ donor for intestinal transplantation. Both conserved end residues are part of each CDR3. The order of the fields is D gene, V gene, clone size, J gene, CDR3 protein, CDR3 DNA. A D gene is named only where the DNA matches it firmly. Some rows mark clone size as missing; the rest say once, few, many or name a class of expanded clone.

>NA|TRBV30|few|TRBJ1-5
CAWSVHQWDQPQHF
TGTGCCTGGAGTGTACATCAGTGGGATCAGCCCCAGCATTTT
>TRBD2|TRBV6-5|NA|TRBJ2-1
CASRGLAVTEQLF
TGCGCCAGCAGGGGACTAGCGGTTACTGAGCAGCTCTTC
>NA|TRBV6-8|few|TRBJ1-2
CASSDDVNYGYTF
TGTGCCAGCAGTGACGACGTCAACTATGGCTACACCTTC
>TRBD1|TRBV6-1|few|TRBJ2-3
CASTRDRGTDTQYF
TGTGCCAGCACCCGGGACAGGGGTACAGATACGCAGTATTTT
>NA|TRBV5-2|NA|TRBJ2-6
CASKDDRSTQSRANVLTF
TGTGCCAGCAAGGATGATAGGAGTACACAAAGTCGGGCCAACGTCCTGACTTTC
>NA|TRBV6-6|few|TRBJ2-1
CASSYSEAYNEQFF
TGTGCCAGCAGTTACTCGGAGGCCTACAATGAGCAGTTCTTC
>NA|TRBV6-9|few|TRBJ1-5
CASSYKYNRVDNQPQHF
TGTGCCAGCAGTTATAAATACAACAGGGTAGACAATCAGCCCCAGCATTTT
>NA|TRBV7-2|NA|TRBJ2-5
CASSQVGRQETQYF
TGTGCCAGCAGCCAAGTGGGACGCCAAGAGACCCAGTACTTC
>NA|TRBV7-3|few|TRBJ1-5
CASRGQPQHF
TGTGCCAGCAGGGGTCAGCCCCAGCATTTT
>NA|TRBV13|NA|TRBJ2-1
CASSLGLSANEQFF
TGTGCCAGCAGCTTAGGCCTTTCCGCGAATGAGCAGTTCTTC
>TRBD2|TRBV6-1|NA|TRBJ2-5
CASSEAGWGGETQYF
TGTGCCAGCAGTGAAGCAGGGTGGGGGGGAGAGACCCAGTACTTC